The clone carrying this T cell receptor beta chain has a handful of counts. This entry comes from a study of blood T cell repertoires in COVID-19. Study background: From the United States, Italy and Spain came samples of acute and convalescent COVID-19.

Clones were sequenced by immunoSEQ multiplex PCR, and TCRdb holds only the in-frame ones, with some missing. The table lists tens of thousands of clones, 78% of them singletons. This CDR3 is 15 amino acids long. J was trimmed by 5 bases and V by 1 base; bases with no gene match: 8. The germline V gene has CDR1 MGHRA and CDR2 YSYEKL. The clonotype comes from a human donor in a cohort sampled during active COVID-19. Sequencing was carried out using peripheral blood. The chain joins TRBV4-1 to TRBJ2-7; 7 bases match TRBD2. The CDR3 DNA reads TGCGCCAGCAGCCAAGTTTCCGGGGGGTACGACGAGCAGTACTTC. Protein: CASSQVSGGYDEQYF.